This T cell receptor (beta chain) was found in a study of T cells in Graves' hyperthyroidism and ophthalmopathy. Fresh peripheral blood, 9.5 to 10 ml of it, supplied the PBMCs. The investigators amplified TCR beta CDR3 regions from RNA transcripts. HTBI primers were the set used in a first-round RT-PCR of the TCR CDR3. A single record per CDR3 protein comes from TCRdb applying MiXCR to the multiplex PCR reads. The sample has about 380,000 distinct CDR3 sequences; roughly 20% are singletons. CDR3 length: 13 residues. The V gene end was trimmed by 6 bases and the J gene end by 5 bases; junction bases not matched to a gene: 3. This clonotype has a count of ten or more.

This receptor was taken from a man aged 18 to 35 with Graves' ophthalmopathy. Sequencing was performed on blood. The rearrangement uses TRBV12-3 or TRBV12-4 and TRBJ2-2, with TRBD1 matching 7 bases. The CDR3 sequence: CASSPGQTGELFF. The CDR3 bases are TGTGCCAGCAGCCCGGGACAGACCGGGGAGCTGTTTTTT.